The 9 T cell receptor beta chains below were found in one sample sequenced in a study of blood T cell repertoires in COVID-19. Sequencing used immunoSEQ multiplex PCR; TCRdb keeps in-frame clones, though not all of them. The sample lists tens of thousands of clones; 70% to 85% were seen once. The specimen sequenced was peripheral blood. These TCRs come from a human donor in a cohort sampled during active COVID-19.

The CDR3 spells CASATDSSPSTDTQYF. The CDR3 DNA is TGTGCCAGCGCCACCGACTCAAGCCCTAGCACAGATACGCAGTATTTT. The chain is built from TRBV2 and TRBJ2-3, with D unresolved. Per germline, CDR1 SNHLY and CDR2 FYNNEI. The V end was cut by 8 bases, the J end by 0 bases, with 18 bases between. The CDR3 is 16 amino acids.

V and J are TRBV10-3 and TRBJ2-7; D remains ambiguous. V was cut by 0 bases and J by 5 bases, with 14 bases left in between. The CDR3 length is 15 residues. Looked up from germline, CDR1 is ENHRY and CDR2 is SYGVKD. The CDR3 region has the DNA TGTGCCATCAGTGAGTCGAACCTACGCGGCGACGAGCAGTACTTC. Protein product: CAISESNLRGDEQYF.

This chain's CDR3 is CASGLAGTDTQYF. The CDR3 region has the DNA TGTGCCAGCGGACTAGCGGGCACAGATACGCAGTATTTT. The V and J genes are TRBV6-5 and TRBJ2-3, with 10 bases lining up with TRBD2. Trimming cost V 8 bases and J 1 base; bases outside gene matches: 0. CDR1 and CDR2 (germline): MNHEY, SVGAGI. The CDR3 runs 13 residues.

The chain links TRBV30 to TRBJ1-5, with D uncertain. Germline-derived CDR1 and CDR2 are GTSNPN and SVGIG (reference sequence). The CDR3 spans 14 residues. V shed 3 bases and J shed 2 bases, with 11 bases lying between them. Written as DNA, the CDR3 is TGTGCCTGGAGCGCCGGGAATGGCAATCAGCCCCAGCATTTT. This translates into CAWSAGNGNQPQHF.

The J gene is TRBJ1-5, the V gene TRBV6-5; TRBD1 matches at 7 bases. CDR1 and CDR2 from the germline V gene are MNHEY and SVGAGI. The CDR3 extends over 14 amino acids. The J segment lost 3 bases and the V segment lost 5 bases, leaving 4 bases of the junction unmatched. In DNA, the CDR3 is TGTGCCAGCAGTAGACAGGGCCCCAATCAGCCCCAGCATTTT. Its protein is CASSRQGPNQPQHF.

In nucleotides, the CDR3 is TGTGCCAGCAGCGCTTCACGGGGGGACGAGCAGTACTTC. Translating it yields CASSASRGDEQYF. The chain is built from TRBV2 and TRBJ2-7, with 7 bases fitting TRBD2. This CDR3 region has 13 residues. CDR1 and CDR2 (germline): SNHLY, FYNNEI. Trimming cost V 6 bases and J 5 bases; bases outside gene matches: 7.

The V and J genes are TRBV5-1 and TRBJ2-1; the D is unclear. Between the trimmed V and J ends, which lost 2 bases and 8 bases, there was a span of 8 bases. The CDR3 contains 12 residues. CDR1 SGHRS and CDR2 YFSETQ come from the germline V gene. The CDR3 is CASSLDTYEQFF. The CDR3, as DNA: TGCGCCAGCAGCTTAGACACTTATGAGCAGTTCTTC.

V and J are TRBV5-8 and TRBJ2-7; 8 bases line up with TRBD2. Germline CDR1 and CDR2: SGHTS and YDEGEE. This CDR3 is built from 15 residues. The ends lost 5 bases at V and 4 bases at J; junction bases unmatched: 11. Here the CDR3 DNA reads TGTGCCAGCAGAAGGCCCGGGACTAGTGCGTACGAGCAGTACTTC. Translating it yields CASRRPGTSAYEQYF.

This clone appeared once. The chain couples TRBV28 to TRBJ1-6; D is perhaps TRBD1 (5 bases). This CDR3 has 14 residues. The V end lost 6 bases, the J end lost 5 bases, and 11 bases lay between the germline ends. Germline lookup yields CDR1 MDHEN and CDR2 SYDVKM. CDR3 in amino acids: CASSWGGDNSPLHF. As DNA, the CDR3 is TGTGCCAGCAGCTGGGGGGGGGATAATTCACCCCTCCACTTT.